The source of this T cell receptor (beta chain) is a study of molecular identifiers for immune sequencing clone quantification. TCRdb independently ran MiXCR on the PCR reads; one entry per CDR3 protein. The sample gives hundreds of thousands of distinct CDR3 sequences, over 20% of which show up once; 0.65% to 0.75% is in the top ten. This clonotype has more than one count but fewer than ten. Its antigen is unknown. Findings of the study overall: Over 98% of CMV-specific effector molecules, but under 1% of naive ones, were in clones above 20 copies. Jurkat TCR RNA spiked in from one cell could reportedly be detected among around 920,000 naive cells.

With RNA at 10%, 30% or 50%, naive CD8 libraries came from around 20,000 to 1,000,000 sorted cells. Sorting isolated naive CD8 T cells as CD8+CD4-CCR7+CD45RA+ events. The sequence derives from a human donor in good health. Some libraries in this study had Jurkat cell RNA spiked in. The specimen was naive CD8+ T cells from blood, with Jurkat cell RNA spiked in. Subset indicated: FACS-sorted CD8+CD4-CCR7+CD45RA+ naive T cells.

The CDR3 loop is CASRSREQYF. The CDR3 DNA follows: TGTGCCAGCAGGTCGCGCGAGCAGTACTTC. The J gene is TRBJ2-7, the V gene TRBV6-2 or TRBV6-3; the D is unclear. Trimming shortened V by 6 bases and J by 6 bases, and 6 bases separated the two germline ends. The CDR3 is 10 amino acids. Germline CDR1 and CDR2: MNHEY and SVGEGT.